The present T cell receptor (beta chain) was sequenced within a study of T cells in tuberculosis. Study details: Sequenced TCRs come from CD1B-GMM tetramer-binding T cells. IGRA-negative adolescents, IGRA-positive adolescents with latent tuberculosis and adults with active tuberculosis formed this South African cohort.

Details on this clone: Its antigen is unidentified.

Unsorted cryopreserved PBMC were sequenced, averaging about 93,000 T cells per clinical donor. This CDR3 contains 17 residues. Germline assignment: CDR1 LNHDA and CDR2 SQIVND (reference sequence). J was trimmed by 5 bases and V by 5 bases; bases with no gene match: 8. Notes on the study in general: GMM-specific TCRs were nearer to active tuberculosis alpha repertoires, suggesting expansion.

Sequencing was performed with immunoSEQ multiplex PCR; in TCRdb, only in-frame clones are kept and a portion is missing. The sample records 40,000 to 50,000 clones, around 95% being singletons. Material: PBMCs. This rearrangement joins TRBV19 to TRBJ2-3, with 15 bases that match TRBD2. The source of this sequence is a donor aged 10 to 29 with latent tuberculosis or without tuberculosis infection. As DNA, the CDR3 is TGTGCCAGTAGTGGGACTAGCGGGGGGCCTAGAGGAGATACGCAGTATTTT. It codes for CASSGTSGGPRGDTQYF.